This T cell receptor beta chain was recovered during a study of blood T cell repertoires in COVID-19 (dated by TCRdb to about 2020). As for the study more broadly: Samples covering the acute and convalescent phases of COVID-19 were provided by collaborators in the United States, Italy and Spain. The samples were drawn from the first 160 participants of the ongoing ImmuneRACE study and from 950 to 1,500 subjects provided by 6 global collaborators. Where HLA class I and class II types were available, the types were taken from metadata supplied by the sample provider, not from assay-based typing. The material from the prospective study consisted of cDNA or gDNA derived from T cells, B-cell-depleted T cells, or PBMCs. Nearly every sample came with metadata listing a de-identified subject ID, COVID-19 status, age in years and sex. Deeply sampled blood TCRbeta repertoires from subjects exposed to, actively infected with, or recovered from COVID-19 were included in the dataset. The repertoires were released in a freely available public database intended as a resource for research on the immune response to SARS-CoV-2. Beyond this particular receptor, the publication reports: How much clinical and demographic metadata was included differed by source and by participant, and the metadata was provided uncurated.

One collaborating source in Seattle enrolled patients while the patients were actively infected and followed the patients over time throughout the course of disease. Collaborating institutions collected whole blood in K2EDTA tubes following their own protocols. For TCRbeta analysis, collaborator samples were shipped as frozen whole blood, as isolated PBMCs, or as DNA extracted from either sample type. To note about this clone: Its antigen is not yet known. No quality values exist for individual bases; no much larger clone is one base distant.

Per the germline V gene, SGDLS is the CDR1 and YYNGEE is the CDR2. The CDR3 runs 16 residues from the cysteine to the phenylalanine. Left in the record is the CDR3 DNA by itself, 48 bases read in frame from the first base. Germline trimming: 4 bases from V, 2 bases from J; junction bases outside gene matches: 10. TCRbeta CDR3 regions were amplified from genomic DNA by means of the immunoSEQ Assay, a bias-controlled multiplex PCR. As for the original processing: The number of nucleated cells in each sample was estimated from the amplification of reference gene primers within the assay. Sequence reads were collapsed and filtered to measure the absolute abundance of every unique TCRbeta CDR3 rearrangement. For each sample, productive Simpson clonality was calculated by taking the square root of Simpson's diversity index across productive rearrangements. Held by TCRdb, this immuneACCESS table contains in-frame sequences only and omits some clones. Under half of the omission traces to an unresolved V gene where checked; the cause of the rest is unknown. The V and J calls and clone size are taken from that table; D and trimming were inferred from the DNA. The sample table lists about 130,000 clones, about four fifths of them with a count of one. The ten largest account for 17% of the sample.

Recombination joined TRBV9 with TRBJ2-3, and TRBD2 matches 7 of the central bases. The sequencing input was peripheral blood. This sequence was found in a man in his thirties or forties with COVID-19, enrolled during active disease. The nucleotide sequence reads as follows: TGTGCCAGCAGCCCTCCGGCGGGGGAGCACACAGATACGCAGTATTTT. This gives the protein CASSPPAGEHTDTQYF. With all but the CDR3 taken from the reference TRBV9 and TRBJ2-3 genes, the full variable domain is: DSGVTQTPKHLITATGQRVTLRCSPRSGDLSVYWYQQSLDQGLQFLIQYYNGEERAKGNILERFSAQQFPDLHSELNLSSLELGDSALYFCASSPPAGEHTDTQYFGPGTRLTVL.